A selection of T cell receptor beta chains follows, all from one sample in a study of blood T cell repertoires in COVID-19. Data came from immunoSEQ multiplex PCR; TCRdb stores just in-frame clones and leaves some out. The data show 170,000 or so clones, with roughly 90% seen just once and 5.5% to 8.5% held by the top ten. The sequencing sample was made of PBMCs or T cells enriched from blood (not recorded which). The receptors were gathered from a woman in her fifties or sixties who had recovered from COVID-19. Each CDR3 is given with its conserved first and last residue. The D gene is left open where the match is weak. A clone size is listed for some rows: how often the clone was seen (once, few, many), or a class if it is expanded.

>few|.|TRBJ2-5|TRBV2
TGTGCCAGCGGGGGGGAGACCCAGTACTTC
CASGGETQYF
>once|.|TRBJ1-5|TRBV21-1
TGTGCCAGCAGCAACGGGGGGGCAGTACGGGCTTATAGCAATCAGCCCCAGCATTTT
CASSNGGAVRAYSNQPQHF
>.|TRBD1|TRBJ1-1|TRBV7-2
TGTGCCAGCAGCAAACAGGGGATCAACACTGAAGCTTTCTTT
CASSKQGINTEAFF
>.|TRBD1|TRBJ1-2|TRBV5-1
TGCGCCAGCAGCCTCGGGACAGGGGGCGGCTACACCTTC
CASSLGTGGGYTF
>.|TRBD1|TRBJ2-7|TRBV5-6
TGTGCCAGCAGCGTACGGGACAGGGCAACCTACGAGCAGTACTTC
CASSVRDRATYEQYF
>.|.|TRBJ1-6|TRBV11-2
TGTGCCAGCAGCTTATGGACAGCTAATTCACCCCTCCACTTT
CASSLWTANSPLHF
>once|TRBD1|TRBJ2-7|TRBV29-1
TGCAGCGCCGCCGGGACAGGGAGGAGTACCTACGAGCAGTACTTC
CSAAGTGRSTYEQYF
>.|.|TRBJ2-7|TRBV7-2
TGTGCCAGCAGCTCTTTCGGACAAGCCTACGAGCAGTACTTC
CASSSFGQAYEQYF
>few|.|TRBJ2-3|TRBV7-2
TGTGCCAGCAGCTGGACTATCACAGATACGCAGTATTTT
CASSWTITDTQYF
>few|TRBD2|TRBJ2-1|TRBV2
TGTGCCAGCAGTAGTTCAACTAGCGGGATAAATGAGCAGTTCTTC
CASSSSTSGINEQFF
>.|.|TRBJ1-1|TRBV18
TGTGCCAGCTCAGAGGTAATGAACACTGAAGCTTTCTTT
CASSEVMNTEAFF
>once|TRBD2|TRBJ2-1|TRBV11-3
TGTGCCAGCACTTTAGCGGGAGGCAACAATGAGCAGTTCTTC
CASTLAGGNNEQFF
>.|.|TRBJ1-2|TRBV13
TGTGCCAGCAGCTTAATCGGGGGGCAAGGCTACACCTTC
CASSLIGGQGYTF
>.|.|TRBJ1-5|TRBV4-2
TGTGCCAGCAGCCGCGACTTATATCAGCCCCAGCATTTT
CASSRDLYQPQHF
>.|TRBD2|TRBJ2-1|TRBV6-4
TGTGCCAGCAGCAACACCGGGACTAGCGGGAGATTTGAGCAGTTCTTC
CASSNTGTSGRFEQFF
>.|.|TRBJ2-2|TRBV18
TGTGCCAGCAGCCGGGAGAAGGGCACCGGGGAGCTGTTTTTT
CASSREKGTGELFF
>.|.|TRBJ2-5|TRBV7-9
TGTGCCAGCAGCTTAGTGCGGGAACAAGAGACCCAGTACTTC
CASSLVREQETQYF
>.|.|TRBJ1-5|TRBV6-5
TGTGCCAGCAGCCCGACAGGCCGCAATCAGCCCCAGCATTTT
CASSPTGRNQPQHF
>once|.|TRBJ2-1|TRBV6-2/TRBV6-3
TGTGCCAGCAGTTACGGTGAGGATTCTGTACTGGAGCAGTTCTTC
CASSYGEDSVLEQFF
>.|TRBD2|TRBJ2-2|TRBV5-4
TGTGCCAGCACCGGCGCGGGAGTAGGGACCGGGGAGCTGTTTTTT
CASTGAGVGTGELFF
>.|.|TRBJ1-2|TRBV28
TGTGCCAGCAGCTTGGGACACCGGCGTGGGTATGGCTACACCTTC
CASSLGHRRGYGYTF
>once|TRBD2|TRBJ2-1|TRBV24-1
TGTGCCACCAGTGATACTAGCGGAACCTACAATGAGCAGTTCTTC
CATSDTSGTYNEQFF
>.|.|TRBJ1-2|TRBV5-1
TGCGCCAGCAGCTTGGACCGCAGGGGCTATGGCTACACCTTC
CASSLDRRGYGYTF
>.|TRBD1|TRBJ1-5|TRBV5-1
TGCGCCAGCAGCCCCGGGACAGGCAATCAGCCCCAGCATTTT
CASSPGTGNQPQHF
>.|TRBD2|TRBJ2-1|TRBV28
TGTGCCAGCAGTTCCCCACTAGCGGGATCCTACAATGAGCAGTTCTTC
CASSSPLAGSYNEQFF
>few|TRBD1|TRBJ1-4|TRBV28
TGTGCCAGCAGTTTTTACCAGGGGGGTGAAAAACTGTTTTTT
CASSFYQGGEKLFF
>.|.|TRBJ1-5|TRBV27
TGTGCCAGCAGTTTAAAGGGGATGAGCAATCAGCCCCAGCATTTT
CASSLKGMSNQPQHF
>once|.|TRBJ2-2|TRBV6-2/TRBV6-3
TGTGCCAGCACCCCTACAGCTAGCTTGACCGGGGAGCTGTTTTTT
CASTPTASLTGELFF
>.|TRBD1|TRBJ1-1|TRBV7-9
TGTGCCAGCAGCTATCCGGGACAGGGAAACACTGAAGCTTTCTTT
CASSYPGQGNTEAFF
>once|TRBD2|TRBJ2-1|TRBV15
TGTGCCACCAGCAGAAGAGCGGGAGCCTACAATGAGCAGTTCTTC
CATSRRAGAYNEQFF
>.|.|TRBJ2-1|TRBV2
TGTGCCAGCAATACGGGCAGGGCGGATGAGCAGTTCTTC
CASNTGRADEQFF
>.|.|TRBJ1-1|TRBV15
TGTGCCACCAGCAGAGATATGAACAGTGAAGCTTTCTTT
CATSRDMNSEAFF
>.|.|TRBJ2-1|TRBV11-2
TGTGCCAGCAGCCCCTACGTTGAGCAGTTCTTC
CASSPYVEQFF
>.|.|TRBJ1-2|TRBV28
TGTGCCAGCAGTTTGTCCAGCGAGCACTATGGCTACACCTTC
CASSLSSEHYGYTF
>.|.|TRBJ1-5|TRBV2
TGTGCCAGCAGTGGGAGGGGCGATCAGCCCCAGCATTTT
CASSGRGDQPQHF
>.|TRBD2|TRBJ2-3|TRBV11-3
TGTGCCAGCAGCCCGAGACTAGCGGGAGGCCCACCTAGCACAGATACGCAGTATTTT
CASSPRLAGGPPSTDTQYF
>few|TRBD2|TRBJ2-1|TRBV5-1
TGCGCCAGCAGCTGGACTAGCGGGCGCTTCTCCTACAATGAGCAGTTCTTC
CASSWTSGRFSYNEQFF
>.|TRBD2|TRBJ2-7|TRBV2
TGTGCCAGCAGTGATATGCTAGCGGGACTTCACTCCTACGAGCAGTACTTC
CASSDMLAGLHSYEQYF
>.|TRBD1|TRBJ2-7|TRBV3-1/TRBV3-2
TGTGCCAGCAGCCCGGGACAGGGTTCTCGGGAGCAGTACTTC
CASSPGQGSREQYF
>.|TRBD2|TRBJ2-1|TRBV5-4
TGTGCCAGCAGCCTGAGGCCAGCGGGAGCTTACAATGAGCAGTTCTTC
CASSLRPAGAYNEQFF
>.|TRBD1|TRBJ2-5|TRBV27
TGTGCCAGCAGTACCCGGGACAGGGTGTACCAAGAGACCCAGTACTTC
CASSTRDRVYQETQYF
>.|.|TRBJ1-1|TRBV7-8
TGTGCCAGCAGCTTAGAGGCCCAGGGGTCTACTGAAGCTTTCTTT
CASSLEAQGSTEAFF